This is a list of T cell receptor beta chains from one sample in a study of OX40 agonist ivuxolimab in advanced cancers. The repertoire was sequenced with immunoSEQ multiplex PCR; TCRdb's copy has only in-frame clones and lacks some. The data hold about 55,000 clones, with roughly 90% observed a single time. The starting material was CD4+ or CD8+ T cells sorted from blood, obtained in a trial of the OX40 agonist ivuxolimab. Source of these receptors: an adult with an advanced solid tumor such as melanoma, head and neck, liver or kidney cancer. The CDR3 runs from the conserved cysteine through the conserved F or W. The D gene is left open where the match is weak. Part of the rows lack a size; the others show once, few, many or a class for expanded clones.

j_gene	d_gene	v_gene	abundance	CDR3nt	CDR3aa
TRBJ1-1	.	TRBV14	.	TGTGCCAGCAGCCAAGGGTCCTGGGGGGAAGCTTTCTTT	CASSQGSWGEAFF
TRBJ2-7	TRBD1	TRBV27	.	TGTGCCAGCAGGACAGGGGGCTACGAGCAGTACTTC	CASRTGGYEQYF
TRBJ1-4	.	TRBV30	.	TGTGCCTGCTCTGAAGAGGGCGAAAAACTGTTTTTT	CACSEEGEKLFF
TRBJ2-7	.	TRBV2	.	TGTGCCAGCTCCATACCCGGGCGCATTTCCTCCTACGAGCAGTACTTC	CASSIPGRISSYEQYF
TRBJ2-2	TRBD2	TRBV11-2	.	TGTGCCAGCAGCTTACTAGCGGGATCTGGGGAGCTGTTTTTT	CASSLLAGSGELFF
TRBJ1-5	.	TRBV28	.	TGTGCCAGCAGTTTAGGGTACAATCAGCCCCAGCATTTT	CASSLGYNQPQHF
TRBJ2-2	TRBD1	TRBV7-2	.	TGTGCCAGTGGAGCGGCGACAGGGGGCTTTAGGGCCGGGGAGCTGTTTTTT	CASGAATGGFRAGELFF
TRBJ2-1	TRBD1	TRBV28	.	TGTGCCAGCAGGGGGACAGGGTCTCCGAGGAATGAGCAGTTCTTC	CASRGTGSPRNEQFF
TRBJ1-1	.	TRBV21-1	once	TGTGCCAACACAGGGGCGGCGAACACTGAAGCTTTCTTT	CANTGAANTEAFF
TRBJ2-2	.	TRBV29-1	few	TGCAGCGTTGAAGGCAGGGGTGACGCCGGGGAGCTGTTTTTT	CSVEGRGDAGELFF
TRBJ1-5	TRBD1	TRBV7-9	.	TGTGCCAGCAGCTTAGGGGACAGGGCGAGCAATCAGCCCCAGCATTTT	CASSLGDRASNQPQHF
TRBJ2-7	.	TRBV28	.	TGTGCCAGCAGATACGGTTATGAGAGCAGCTACGAGCAGTACTTC	CASRYGYESSYEQYF
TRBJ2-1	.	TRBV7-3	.	TGTGCCAGCAGCCCTACTAGGACCTCCTACAATGAGCAGTTCTTC	CASSPTRTSYNEQFF
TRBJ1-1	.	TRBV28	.	TGTGCCAGCAGTTCTTACACCACTGAAGCTTTCTTT	CASSSYTTEAFF
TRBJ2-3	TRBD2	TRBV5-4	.	TGTGCCAGCAGCTTAGGGACTAGCGGCACACCTGAGGATACGCAGTATTTT	CASSLGTSGTPEDTQYF
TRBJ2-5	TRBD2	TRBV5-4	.	TGTGCCAGCAGCCCCGGGACTAACCAAGAGACTCAGTACTTC	CASSPGTNQETQYF
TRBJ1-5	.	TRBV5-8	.	TGTGCCAGCAGCCGAGGGGGAAATCAGCCCCAGCATTTT	CASSRGGNQPQHF
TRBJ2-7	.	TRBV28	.	TGTGCCAGCAGCCAGGGGGGTTTCTACGAGCAGTACTTC	CASSQGGFYEQYF
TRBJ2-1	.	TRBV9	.	TGTGCCAGCAGCGTAGAGGTAGGGGGGCTAGCGGTCTACAATGAGCAGTTCTTC	CASSVEVGGLAVYNEQFF
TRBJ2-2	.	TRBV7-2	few	TGTGCCAGCAGCTTTGCCGGGGGCACCGGGGAGCTGTTTTTT	CASSFAGGTGELFF
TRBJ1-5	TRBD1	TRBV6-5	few	TGTGCCAGCAGTACAGGCCGGACAGGGAACCAGCCCCAGCATTTT	CASSTGRTGNQPQHF
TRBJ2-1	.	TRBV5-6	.	TGTGCCAGCAGCTTTTTAGCAACCAATGAGCAGTTCTTC	CASSFLATNEQFF
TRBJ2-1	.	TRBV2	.	TGTGCCAGCAGTGAAGCGTTGGGGGGTGAGCAGTTCTTC	CASSEALGGEQFF
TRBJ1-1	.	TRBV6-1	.	TGTGCCAGCAGCCCTTCCCCACACAACACTGAAGCTTTCTTT	CASSPSPHNTEAFF